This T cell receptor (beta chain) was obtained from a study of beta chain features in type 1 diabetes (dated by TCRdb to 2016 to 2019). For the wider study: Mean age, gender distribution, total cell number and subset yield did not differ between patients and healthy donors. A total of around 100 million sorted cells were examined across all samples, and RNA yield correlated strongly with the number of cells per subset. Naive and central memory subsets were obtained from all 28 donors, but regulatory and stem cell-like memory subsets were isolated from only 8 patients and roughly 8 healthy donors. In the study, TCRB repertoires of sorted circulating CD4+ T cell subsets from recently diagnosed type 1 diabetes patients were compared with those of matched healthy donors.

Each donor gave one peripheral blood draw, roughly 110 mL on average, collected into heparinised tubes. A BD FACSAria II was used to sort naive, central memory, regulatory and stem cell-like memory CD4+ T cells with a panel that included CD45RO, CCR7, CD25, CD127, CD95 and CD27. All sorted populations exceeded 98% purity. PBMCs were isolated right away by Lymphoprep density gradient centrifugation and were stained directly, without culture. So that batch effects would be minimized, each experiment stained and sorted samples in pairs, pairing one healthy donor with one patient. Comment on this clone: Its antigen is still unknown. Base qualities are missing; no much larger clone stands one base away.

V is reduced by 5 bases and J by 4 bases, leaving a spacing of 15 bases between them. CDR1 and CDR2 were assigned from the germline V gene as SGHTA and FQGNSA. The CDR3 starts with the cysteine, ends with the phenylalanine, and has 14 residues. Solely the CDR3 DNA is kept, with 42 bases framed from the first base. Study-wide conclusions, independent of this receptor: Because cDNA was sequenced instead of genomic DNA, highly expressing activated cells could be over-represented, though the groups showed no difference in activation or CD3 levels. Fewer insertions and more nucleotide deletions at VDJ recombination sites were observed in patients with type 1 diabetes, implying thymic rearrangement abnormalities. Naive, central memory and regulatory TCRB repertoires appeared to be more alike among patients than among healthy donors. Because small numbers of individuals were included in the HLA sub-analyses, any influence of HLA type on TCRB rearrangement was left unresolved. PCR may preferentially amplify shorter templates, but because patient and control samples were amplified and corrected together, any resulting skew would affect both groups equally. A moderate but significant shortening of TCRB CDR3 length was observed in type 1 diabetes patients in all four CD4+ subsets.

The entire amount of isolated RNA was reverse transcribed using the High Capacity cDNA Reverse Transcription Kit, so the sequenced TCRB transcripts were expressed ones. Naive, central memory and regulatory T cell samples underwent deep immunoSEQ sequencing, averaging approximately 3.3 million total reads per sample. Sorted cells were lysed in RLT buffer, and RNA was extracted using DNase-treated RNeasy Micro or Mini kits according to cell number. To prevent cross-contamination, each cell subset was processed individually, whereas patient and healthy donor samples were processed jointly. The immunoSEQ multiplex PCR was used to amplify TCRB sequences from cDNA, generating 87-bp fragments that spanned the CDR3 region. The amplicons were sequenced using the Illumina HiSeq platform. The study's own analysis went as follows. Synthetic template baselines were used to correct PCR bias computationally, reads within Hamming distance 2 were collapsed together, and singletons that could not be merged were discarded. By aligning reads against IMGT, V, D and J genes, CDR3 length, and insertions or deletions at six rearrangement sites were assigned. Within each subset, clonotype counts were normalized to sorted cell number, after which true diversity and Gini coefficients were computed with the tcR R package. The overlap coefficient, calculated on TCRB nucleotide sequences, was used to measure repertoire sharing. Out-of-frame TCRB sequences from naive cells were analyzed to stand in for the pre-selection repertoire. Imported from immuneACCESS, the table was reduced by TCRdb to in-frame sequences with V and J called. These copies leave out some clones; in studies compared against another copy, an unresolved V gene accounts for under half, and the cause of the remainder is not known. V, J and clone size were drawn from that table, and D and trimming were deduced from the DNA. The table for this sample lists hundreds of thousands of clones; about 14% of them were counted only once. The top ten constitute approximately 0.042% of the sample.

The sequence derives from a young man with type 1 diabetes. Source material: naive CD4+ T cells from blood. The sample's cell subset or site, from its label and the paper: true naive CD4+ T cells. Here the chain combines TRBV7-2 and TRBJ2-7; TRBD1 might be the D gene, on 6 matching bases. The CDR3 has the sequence CASSPLRGMYEQYF. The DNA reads TGTGCCAGCAGCCCCCTCAGGGGTATGTACGAGCAGTACTTC. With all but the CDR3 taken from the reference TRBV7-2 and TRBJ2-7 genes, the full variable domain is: GAGVSQSPSNKVTEKGKDVELRCDPISGHTALYWYRQSLGQGLEFLIYFQGNSAPDKSGLPSDRFSAERTGGSVSTLTIQRTQQEDSAVYLCASSPLRGMYEQYFGPGTRLTVT.